This T cell receptor (beta chain) was captured by sequencing in a study of cytomegalovirus exposure and HLA in healthy donors. Study-wide results and caveats: Analysis performed later showed TCR beta chains linked to HLA being more clonally expanded than equally common others. TRBV6-2, TRBV6-3 and some other V segments were unresolvable in 87-base-pair reads. In a later analysis, TCR beta V- and J-gene trimming showed a link to a missense DCLRE1C variant.

The primer mix had 60 Vbeta and 13 Jbeta primers. Method: immunoSEQ multiplex PCR; TCRdb's copy keeps in-frame clones and lacks some. This table has about 110,000 clones, roughly 86% appearing once. Though probably carrying unrecorded immune exposures, donors were nominally healthy at sampling. On this clone: The antigen is unknown.

Trimming pared 4 bases from V and 6 bases from J, leaving 16 bases between. The CDR3 extends over 14 amino acids. Germline V gene data show CDR1 as MNHEY and CDR2 as SVGAGI. The TCR comes from a man in his forties or fifties in good health and CMV-seronegative. Material for sequencing was PBMCs. This rearrangement joins TRBV6-5 to TRBJ2-7, with D possibly being TRBD2 (6 bases). The CDR3 loop is CASSSRESFGEQYF. CDR3 coding DNA: TGTGCCAGCAGTTCCCGGGAGTCGTTCGGCGAGCAGTACTTC.